These T cell receptor beta chains were read from a single sample in a study of shared clonotypes between healthy human individuals. Using immunoSEQ multiplex PCR, the repertoire was profiled, and TCRdb retains in-frame clones only, with some absent. The top ten clones hold around 0.14% of a sample with 2 million to 3 million clones, more than 90% of them seen once. Sequenced input: naive CD4+ T cells sorted from blood. All receptors derive from a man between 18 and 29 years old in good health. Both conserved end residues are part of each CDR3. A D gene is named only where the DNA matches it firmly. A row's size may be missing; if present it is once, few, many or a size class.

J gene: TRBJ1-1
V gene: TRBV27
clone size: NA
D gene: TRBD1
CDR3 protein: CASSPQWDRRTTEAFF
CDR3 DNA: TGTGCCAGCAGTCCTCAATGGGACAGGAGAACAACTGAAGCTTTCTTT

J gene: TRBJ1-5
V gene: TRBV5-5
clone size: NA
D gene: NA
CDR3 protein: CASSLSVSNQPQHF
CDR3 DNA: TGTGCCAGCAGCTTGTCAGTTAGCAATCAGCCCCAGCATTTT

J gene: TRBJ1-3
V gene: TRBV5-1
clone size: NA
D gene: TRBD1
CDR3 protein: CASSLGVTGSGNTIYF
CDR3 DNA: TGCGCCAGCAGCTTGGGGGTGACAGGGTCTGGAAACACCATATATTTT

J gene: TRBJ2-5
V gene: TRBV18
clone size: NA
D gene: TRBD2
CDR3 protein: CASSPPRLAGRETQYF
CDR3 DNA: TGTGCCAGCTCACCACCGAGACTAGCGGGAAGAGAGACCCAGTACTTC

J gene: TRBJ2-1
V gene: TRBV5-4
clone size: NA
D gene: TRBD2
CDR3 protein: CGYLAGGNLNNEQFF
CDR3 DNA: TGTGGGTATTTAGCGGGAGGGAATTTAAACAATGAGCAGTTCTTC

J gene: TRBJ1-1
V gene: TRBV5-8
clone size: NA
D gene: TRBD1
CDR3 protein: CASSLGDRGFTEAFF
CDR3 DNA: TGTGCCAGCAGCTTGGGGGACAGGGGGTTCACTGAAGCTTTCTTT

J gene: TRBJ1-6
V gene: TRBV6-5
clone size: NA
D gene: NA
CDR3 protein: CASGRVRNSPLHF
CDR3 DNA: TGTGCCAGCGGCAGGGTCCGTAATTCACCCCTCCACTTT

J gene: TRBJ1-1
V gene: TRBV5-1
clone size: once
D gene: NA
CDR3 protein: CASSLVGGMNTEAFF
CDR3 DNA: TGCGCCAGCAGCTTGGTCGGGGGGATGAACACTGAAGCTTTCTTT

J gene: TRBJ1-4
V gene: TRBV30
clone size: NA
D gene: NA
CDR3 protein: CAWSKTANRGEKLFF
CDR3 DNA: TGTGCCTGGAGCAAGACAGCGAATCGTGGCGAAAAACTGTTTTTT

J gene: TRBJ1-4
V gene: TRBV28
clone size: NA
D gene: TRBD1
CDR3 protein: CASSSTGTGLF
CDR3 DNA: TGTGCCAGCAGTTCAACCGGGACAGGTCTTTTT

J gene: TRBJ1-1
V gene: TRBV6-6
clone size: NA
D gene: NA
CDR3 protein: CASSYLGRGPEAFF
CDR3 DNA: TGTGCCAGCAGTTACCTGGGCCGGGGCCCTGAAGCTTTCTTT

J gene: TRBJ1-1
V gene: TRBV5-1
clone size: few
D gene: NA
CDR3 protein: CASSSGRIPPTEAFF
CDR3 DNA: TGCGCCAGCAGCTCCGGCCGGATCCCCCCCACTGAAGCTTTCTTT

J gene: TRBJ2-7
V gene: TRBV7-2
clone size: NA
D gene: NA
CDR3 protein: CASSLGGGPYEQYF
CDR3 DNA: TGTGCCAGCAGCTTAGGGGGCGGCCCTTACGAGCAGTACTTC

J gene: TRBJ1-2
V gene: TRBV14
clone size: NA
D gene: NA
CDR3 protein: CASSQAGLGPVGYTF
CDR3 DNA: TGTGCCAGCAGCCAGGCCGGACTGGGCCCGGTAGGCTACACCTTC

J gene: TRBJ2-3
V gene: TRBV10-3
clone size: NA
D gene: TRBD2
CDR3 protein: CAISDLGLAGVGDTQYF
CDR3 DNA: TGTGCCATCAGTGACCTTGGACTAGCGGGGGTCGGGGATACGCAGTATTTT

J gene: TRBJ1-1
V gene: TRBV6-5
clone size: NA
D gene: NA
CDR3 protein: CASGNTEAFF
CDR3 DNA: TGTGCCAGCGGAAACACTGAAGCTTTCTTT

J gene: TRBJ1-1
V gene: TRBV29-1
clone size: NA
D gene: NA
CDR3 protein: CSADGGSANTEAFF
CDR3 DNA: TGCAGCGCCGACGGGGGAAGCGCGAACACTGAAGCTTTCTTT

J gene: TRBJ2-5
V gene: TRBV5-1
clone size: NA
D gene: TRBD1
CDR3 protein: CASSSGQAQETQYF
CDR3 DNA: TGCGCCAGCAGCTCAGGACAGGCCCAAGAGACCCAGTACTTC

J gene: TRBJ2-7
V gene: TRBV5-3
clone size: NA
D gene: TRBD2
CDR3 protein: CARSFQGRLAGPRHEQYF
CDR3 DNA: TGTGCCAGAAGCTTTCAGGGTAGGCTAGCGGGGCCTCGACACGAGCAGTACTTC

J gene: TRBJ1-4
V gene: TRBV6-1
clone size: NA
D gene: TRBD1
CDR3 protein: CASTTGRDEKLFF
CDR3 DNA: TGTGCCAGCACGACAGGGAGGGATGAAAAACTGTTTTTT

J gene: TRBJ1-1
V gene: TRBV19
clone size: NA
D gene: NA
CDR3 protein: CASKSNRRNTEAFF
CDR3 DNA: TGTGCCAGTAAATCCAACAGGAGAAACACTGAAGCTTTCTTT

J gene: TRBJ2-3
V gene: TRBV6-4
clone size: once
D gene: TRBD1
CDR3 protein: CASSAQGYQGDTQYF
CDR3 DNA: TGTGCCAGCAGCGCACAGGGGTATCAAGGAGATACGCAGTATTTT

J gene: TRBJ1-1
V gene: TRBV12-5
clone size: NA
D gene: TRBD1
CDR3 protein: CASVGVDSGAMDRGLNTEAFF
CDR3 DNA: TGTGCTAGTGTGGGAGTCGATTCAGGTGCGATGGACAGGGGATTGAACACTGAAGCTTTCTTT

J gene: TRBJ1-1
V gene: TRBV25-1
clone size: once
D gene: TRBD1
CDR3 protein: CASTGTAREAFF
CDR3 DNA: TGTGCCAGCACCGGGACAGCGCGTGAAGCTTTCTTT

J gene: TRBJ2-5
V gene: TRBV18
clone size: NA
D gene: TRBD1
CDR3 protein: CASSLGTVGETQYF
CDR3 DNA: TGTGCCAGCTCACTTGGGACAGTTGGGGAGACCCAGTACTTC

J gene: TRBJ2-3
V gene: TRBV6-6
clone size: once
D gene: NA
CDR3 protein: CASGKTTDTQYF
CDR3 DNA: TGTGCCAGCGGAAAAACTACGGATACGCAGTATTTT

J gene: TRBJ1-1
V gene: TRBV5-1
clone size: NA
D gene: NA
CDR3 protein: CASSSQGSVTEAFF
CDR3 DNA: TGCGCCAGCAGCTCCCAGGGTAGCGTGACTGAAGCTTTCTTT

J gene: TRBJ2-3
V gene: TRBV14
clone size: NA
D gene: TRBD2
CDR3 protein: CASSDRGGQSDTQYF
CDR3 DNA: TGTGCCAGCAGCGACCGGGGGGGGCAGAGTGATACGCAGTATTTT

J gene: TRBJ2-3
V gene: TRBV5-1
clone size: NA
D gene: TRBD2
CDR3 protein: CASSLALTSGGTDTQYF
CDR3 DNA: TGCGCCAGCAGCTTGGCCCTGACTAGCGGGGGTACAGATACGCAGTATTTT

J gene: TRBJ1-4
V gene: TRBV6-6
clone size: NA
D gene: TRBD1
CDR3 protein: CASSKQGGNEKLFF
CDR3 DNA: TGTGCCAGCAGTAAACAGGGGGGTAATGAAAAACTGTTTTTT

J gene: TRBJ1-2
V gene: TRBV5-1
clone size: NA
D gene: NA
CDR3 protein: CASSFRDTTNYGYTF
CDR3 DNA: TGCGCCAGCAGCTTCCGGGACACAACTAACTATGGCTACACCTTC

J gene: TRBJ2-1
V gene: TRBV7-2
clone size: NA
D gene: NA
CDR3 protein: CASSRGGSSYNEQFF
CDR3 DNA: TGTGCCAGCAGCCGAGGAGGCAGCTCCTACAATGAGCAGTTCTTC

J gene: TRBJ2-7
V gene: TRBV11-1
clone size: NA
D gene: NA
CDR3 protein: CASSLHSSYEQYF
CDR3 DNA: TGTGCCAGCAGCTTACACAGCTCCTACGAGCAGTACTTC

J gene: TRBJ2-1
V gene: TRBV5-6
clone size: NA
D gene: TRBD2
CDR3 protein: CASSGRGLAGGNEQFF
CDR3 DNA: TGTGCCAGCAGCGGAAGAGGACTAGCGGGGGGAAATGAGCAGTTCTTC

J gene: TRBJ1-5
V gene: TRBV6-5
clone size: once
D gene: NA
CDR3 protein: CASSYSIRGNQPQHF
CDR3 DNA: TGTGCCAGCAGTTACTCGATCAGGGGCAATCAGCCCCAGCATTTT

J gene: TRBJ1-4
V gene: TRBV25-1
clone size: NA
D gene: NA
CDR3 protein: CASSFQREINEKLFF
CDR3 DNA: TGTGCCAGCAGTTTCCAAAGAGAAATCAATGAAAAACTGTTTTTT

J gene: TRBJ1-1
V gene: TRBV18
clone size: NA
D gene: TRBD1
CDR3 protein: CASSGQGNTEAFF
CDR3 DNA: TGTGCCAGCTCAGGACAGGGCAACACTGAAGCTTTCTTT

J gene: TRBJ1-1
V gene: TRBV7-9
clone size: few
D gene: NA
CDR3 protein: CASSLDTLNTEAFF
CDR3 DNA: TGTGCCAGCAGCTTAGACACTTTGAACACTGAAGCTTTCTTT

J gene: TRBJ2-5
V gene: TRBV18
clone size: once
D gene: NA
CDR3 protein: CASSPPRVSTQYF
CDR3 DNA: TGTGCCAGCTCACCACCCAGGGTTTCGACCCAGTACTTC

J gene: TRBJ1-5
V gene: TRBV4-1
clone size: few
D gene: NA
CDR3 protein: CASSQGIGEVQPQHF
CDR3 DNA: TGCGCCAGCAGCCAAGGAATAGGGGAAGTTCAGCCCCAGCATTTT

J gene: TRBJ1-1
V gene: TRBV19
clone size: NA
D gene: NA
CDR3 protein: CASSIVEGKLSEAFF
CDR3 DNA: TGTGCCAGTAGTATAGTAGAGGGTAAACTTTCTGAAGCTTTCTTT

J gene: TRBJ2-3
V gene: TRBV29-1
clone size: NA
D gene: NA
CDR3 protein: CSVEGGTDTQYF
CDR3 DNA: TGCAGCGTTGAGGGGGGCACAGATACGCAGTATTTT